The 8 T cell receptor beta chains reported below all come from one sample, sequenced in a study of shared clonotypes between healthy human individuals. The table came from immunoSEQ multiplex PCR; TCRdb's copy has only in-frame clones and leaves some out. Of more than 900,000 clones detected, 75% to 85% appear once; the ten largest clones hold more than 0.55%. Material: memory CD4+ T cells from PBMCs. The subset is: CD45RA-negative fraction. The receptor source for this set is a man younger than 35 in good health. Some clones in this sample may be carry-over from other donors' samples.

This sequence joins TRBV5-1 and TRBJ1-1; TRBD1 is a possible D gene (5 bases). This CDR3 contains 14 residues. Trimming shortened V by 0 bases and J by 4 bases, and 10 bases separated the two germline ends. The germline V gene encodes CDR1 SGHRS and CDR2 YFSETQ. The CDR3 DNA sequence: TGCGCCAGCAGCTTGGTTCAGGGTCTCACTGAAGCTTTCTTT. Translation gives CASSLVQGLTEAFF.

This chain links TRBV5-1 with TRBJ2-3; D might be TRBD1 (5 bases). Germline CDR1 reads SGHRS; CDR2 reads YFSETQ. The V end lost 4 bases, the J end lost 6 bases, and 9 bases lay between the germline ends. CDR3 length: 12 residues. This CDR3 is CASSPQEDTQYF. CDR3 nucleotide sequence: TGCGCCAGCAGCCCACAGGAGGATACGCAGTATTTT.

The chain carries TRBV11-1 and TRBJ2-3, with TRBD1 matching over 7 bases. This CDR3 is built from 16 residues. Germline V gene data show CDR1 as SGHAT and CDR2 as FQDESV (reference sequence). V dropped 8 bases and J dropped 1; count of bases not matched to a gene: 12. The CDR3 region has the DNA TGTGCCAGCGGTCCCATGCGACAGGGCCGCACAGATACGCAGTATTTT. Translated, it gives CASGPMRQGRTDTQYF.

The chain is built from TRBV5-1 and TRBJ2-1, with 9 bases that match TRBD1. The CDR3 is 18 amino acids. Germline V gene data show CDR1 as SGHRS and CDR2 as YFSETQ. J gave up 5 bases and V 0 bases, and 12 bases lay outside the gene matches. CDR3 DNA: TGCGCCAGCAGCTTGGCGAACGTTGGGACAGGGTCCCACAATGAGCAGTTCTTC. This encodes CASSLANVGTGSHNEQFF.

The genes are TRBV7-2 and TRBJ2-1; D is possibly TRBD1 (6 bases). CDR1 is SGHTA, CDR2 FQGNSA, per germline. CDR3 length: 13 amino acids. V lost 5 bases, J lost 4 bases, and 9 bases lay in between. The CDR3 DNA reads as TGTGCCAGCAGCAACGGACAGTACAATGAGCAGTTCTTC. This codes for CASSNGQYNEQFF.

The chain joins TRBV19 to TRBJ1-2; TRBD1 aligns across 7 bases. Germline lookup yields CDR1 LNHDA and CDR2 SQIVND (reference sequence). Trimming removed 8 bases from V and 2 bases from J; junction bases left unmatched: 8. CDR3 size: 14 residues. The CDR3 DNA follows: TGTGCCAGTTGGGGGGACAGTAGGAACTATGGCTACACCTTC. It yields the protein CASWGDSRNYGYTF.

With regard to this clone: The same CDR3 arises from other DNA sequences in this sample as well. The chain links TRBV27 to TRBJ2-3; TRBD1 is a possible D gene (5 bases). The ends were cut back, 8 bases at V and 0 bases at J, with 9 bases in the middle. The germline CDR1 and CDR2 sequences are MNHEY and SMNVEV (reference sequence). This CDR3 has 13 residues. CDR3 protein: CASGPGSTDTQYF. For the CDR3, the DNA is TGTGCCAGCGGTCCAGGGAGCACAGATACGCAGTATTTT.

The chain carries TRBV7-2 and TRBJ2-7; D ambiguous. Germline V gives CDR1 SGHTA, CDR2 FQGNSA. The CDR3 is 12 residues long. Trimming pared 8 bases from V and 3 bases from J, leaving 11 bases between. The CDR3 region is CASGSAYYEQYF. CDR3 coding DNA: TGTGCCAGCGGAAGCGCCTACTACGAGCAGTACTTC.